Here is one TCR beta chain with its context. The RNA, about 0.45 to 1 ug, was put through reverse transcription using random hexamers. Amplification of TCR beta CDR3 used immunoSEQ multiplex PCR across 54 Vbeta and 13 Jbeta. TCRdb analysed the immunoSEQ multiplex PCR reads with MiXCR anew, one entry per CDR3 protein. The sample has about 300,000 distinct CDR3 sequences, about 88% seen once. These data originate in a study of CD8 T cells in Susac syndrome. The CDR3 totals 17 residues. Germline V gives CDR1 SGHTA, CDR2 FQGNSA. V lost 1 base to trimming and J lost 2 bases, with 16 bases between them. Negative isolation yielded CD8+ and CD4+ T cells; FACS enriched TEMRA cells.

This TCR came from a human donor with multiple sclerosis. Sample: CD8+ T cells from PBMCs. This chain connects TRBV7-2 to TRBJ2-3; D ambiguous. The CDR3 nucleotides are TGTGCCAGCAGCTTAGTCCCCCCAAGGGCACACACAGATACGCAGTATTTT. This translates into CASSLVPPRAHTDTQYF.